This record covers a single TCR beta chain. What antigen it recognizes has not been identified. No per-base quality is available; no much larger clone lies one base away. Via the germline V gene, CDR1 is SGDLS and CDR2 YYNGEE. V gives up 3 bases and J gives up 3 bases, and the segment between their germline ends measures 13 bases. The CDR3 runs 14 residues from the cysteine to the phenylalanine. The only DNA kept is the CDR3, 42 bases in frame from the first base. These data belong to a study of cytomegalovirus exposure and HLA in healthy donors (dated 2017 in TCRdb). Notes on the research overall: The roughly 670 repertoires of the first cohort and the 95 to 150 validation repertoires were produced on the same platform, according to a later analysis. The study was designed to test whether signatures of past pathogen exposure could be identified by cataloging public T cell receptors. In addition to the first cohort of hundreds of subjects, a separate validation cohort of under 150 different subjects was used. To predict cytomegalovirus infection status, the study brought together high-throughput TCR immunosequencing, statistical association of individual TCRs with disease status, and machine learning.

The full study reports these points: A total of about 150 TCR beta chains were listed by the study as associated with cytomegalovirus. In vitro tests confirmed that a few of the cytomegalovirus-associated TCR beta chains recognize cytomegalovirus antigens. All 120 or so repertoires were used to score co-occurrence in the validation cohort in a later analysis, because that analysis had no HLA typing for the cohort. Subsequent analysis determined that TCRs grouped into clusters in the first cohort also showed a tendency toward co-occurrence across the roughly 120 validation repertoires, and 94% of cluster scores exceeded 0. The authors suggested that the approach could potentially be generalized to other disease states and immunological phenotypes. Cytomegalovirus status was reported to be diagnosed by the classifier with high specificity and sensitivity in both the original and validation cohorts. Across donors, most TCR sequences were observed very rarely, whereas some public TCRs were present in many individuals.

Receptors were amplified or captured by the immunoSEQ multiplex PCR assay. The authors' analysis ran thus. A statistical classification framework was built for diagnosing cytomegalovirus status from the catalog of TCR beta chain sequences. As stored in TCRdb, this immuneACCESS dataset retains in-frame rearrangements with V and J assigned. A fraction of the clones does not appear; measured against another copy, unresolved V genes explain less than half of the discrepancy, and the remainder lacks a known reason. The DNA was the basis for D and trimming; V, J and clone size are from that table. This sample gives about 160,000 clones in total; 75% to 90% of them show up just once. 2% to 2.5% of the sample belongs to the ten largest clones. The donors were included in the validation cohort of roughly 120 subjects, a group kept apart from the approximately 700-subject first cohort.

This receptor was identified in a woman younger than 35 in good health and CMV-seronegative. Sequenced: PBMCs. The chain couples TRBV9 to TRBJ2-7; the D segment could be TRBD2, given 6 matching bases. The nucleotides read TGTGCCAGCAGCGCCTCTTGGGGGGACTACGAGCAGTACTTC. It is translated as CASSASWGDYEQYF.